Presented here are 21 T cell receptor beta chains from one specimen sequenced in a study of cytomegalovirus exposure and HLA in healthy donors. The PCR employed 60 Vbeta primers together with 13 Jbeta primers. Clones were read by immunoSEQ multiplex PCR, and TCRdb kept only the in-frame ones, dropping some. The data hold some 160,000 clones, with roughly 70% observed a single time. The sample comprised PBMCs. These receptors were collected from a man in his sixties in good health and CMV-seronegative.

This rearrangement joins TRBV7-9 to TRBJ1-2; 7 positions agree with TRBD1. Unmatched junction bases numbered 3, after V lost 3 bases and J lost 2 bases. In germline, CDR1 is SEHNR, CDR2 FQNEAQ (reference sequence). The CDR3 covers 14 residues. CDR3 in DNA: TGTGCCAGCAGCTTTGACAGGGAAAACTATGGCTACACCTTC. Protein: CASSFDRENYGYTF. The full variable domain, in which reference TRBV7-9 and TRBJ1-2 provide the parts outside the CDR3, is DTGVSQNPRHKITKRGQNVTFRCDPISEHNRLYWYRQTLGQGPEFLTYFQNEAQLEKSRLLSDRFSAERPKGSFSTLEIQRTEQGDSAMYLCASSFDRENYGYTFGSGTRLTVV.

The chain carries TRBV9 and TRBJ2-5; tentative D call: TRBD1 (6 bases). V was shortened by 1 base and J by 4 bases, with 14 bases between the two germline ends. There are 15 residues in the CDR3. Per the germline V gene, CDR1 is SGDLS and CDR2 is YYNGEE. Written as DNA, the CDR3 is TGTGCCAGCAGCGTAAGTGCTATAGGGGGAGAGACCCAGTACTTC. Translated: CASSVSAIGGETQYF.

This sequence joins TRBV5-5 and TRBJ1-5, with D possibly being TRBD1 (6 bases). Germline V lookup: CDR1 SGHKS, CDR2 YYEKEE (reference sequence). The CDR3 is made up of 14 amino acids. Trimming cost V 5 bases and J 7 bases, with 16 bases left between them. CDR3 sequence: CASSYAGAVQPQHF. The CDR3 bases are TGTGCCAGCAGTTATGCAGGGGCGGTCCAGCCCCAGCATTTT. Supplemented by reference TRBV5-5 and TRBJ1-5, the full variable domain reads DAGVTQSPTHLIKTRGQQVTLRCSPISGHKSVSWYQQVLGQGPQFIFQYYEKEERGRGNFPDRFSARQFPNYSSELNVNALLLGDSALYLCASSYAGAVQPQHFGDGTRLSIL.

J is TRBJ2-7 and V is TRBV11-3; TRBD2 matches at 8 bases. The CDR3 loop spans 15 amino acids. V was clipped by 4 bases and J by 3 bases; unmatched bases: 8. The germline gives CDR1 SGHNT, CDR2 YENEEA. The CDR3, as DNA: TGTGCCAGCAGCTCCCTTAGCGGGAAGGGCTACGAGCAGTACTTC. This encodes CASSSLSGKGYEQYF.

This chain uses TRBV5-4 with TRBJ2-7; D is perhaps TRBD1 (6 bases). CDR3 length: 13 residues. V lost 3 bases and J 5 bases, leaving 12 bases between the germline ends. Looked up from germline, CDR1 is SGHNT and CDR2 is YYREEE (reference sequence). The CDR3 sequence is CASSWRRDNEQYF. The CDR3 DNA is TGTGCCAGCAGCTGGCGCCGGGACAACGAGCAGTACTTC.

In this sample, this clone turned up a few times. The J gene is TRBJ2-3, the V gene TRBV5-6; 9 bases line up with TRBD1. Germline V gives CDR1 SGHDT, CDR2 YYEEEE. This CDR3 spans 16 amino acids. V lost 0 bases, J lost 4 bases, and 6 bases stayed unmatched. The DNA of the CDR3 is TGTGCCAGCAGCTTGGCAGGACAGGGGAGACCAGATACGCAGTATTTT. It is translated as CASSLAGQGRPDTQYF. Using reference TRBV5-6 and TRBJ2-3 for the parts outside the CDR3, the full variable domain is DAGVTQSPTHLIKTRGQQVTLRCSPKSGHDTVSWYQQALGQGPQFIFQYYEEEERQRGNFPDRFSGHQFPNYSSELNVNALLLGDSALYLCASSLAGQGRPDTQYFGPGTRLTVL.

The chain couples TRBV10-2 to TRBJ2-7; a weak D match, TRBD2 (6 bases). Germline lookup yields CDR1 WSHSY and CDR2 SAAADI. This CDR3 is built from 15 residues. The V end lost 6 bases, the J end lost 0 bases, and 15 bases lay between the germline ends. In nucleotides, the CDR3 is TGCGCCAGCAGCCTCCTCTTCGGGAGCTCCTACGAGCAGTACTTC. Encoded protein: CASSLLFGSSYEQYF.

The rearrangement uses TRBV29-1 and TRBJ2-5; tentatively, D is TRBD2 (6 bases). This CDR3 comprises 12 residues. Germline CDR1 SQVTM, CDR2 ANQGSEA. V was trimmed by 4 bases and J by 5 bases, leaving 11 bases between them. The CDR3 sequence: CSVVRGGETQYF. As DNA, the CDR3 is TGCAGCGTTGTGAGGGGAGGCGAGACCCAGTACTTC.

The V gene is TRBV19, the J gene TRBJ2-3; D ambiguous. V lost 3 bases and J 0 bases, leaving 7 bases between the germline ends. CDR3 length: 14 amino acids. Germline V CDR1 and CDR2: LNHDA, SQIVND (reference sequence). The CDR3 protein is CASSITVSTDTQYF. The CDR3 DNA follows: TGTGCCAGTAGTATCACAGTTAGCACAGATACGCAGTATTTT.

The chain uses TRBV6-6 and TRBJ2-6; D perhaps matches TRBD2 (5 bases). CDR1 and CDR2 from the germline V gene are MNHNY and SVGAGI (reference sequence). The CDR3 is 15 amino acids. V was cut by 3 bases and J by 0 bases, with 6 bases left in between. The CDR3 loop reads CASSYAGSGANVLTF. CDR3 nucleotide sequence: TGTGCCAGCAGTTATGCGGGCTCTGGGGCCAACGTCCTGACTTTC.

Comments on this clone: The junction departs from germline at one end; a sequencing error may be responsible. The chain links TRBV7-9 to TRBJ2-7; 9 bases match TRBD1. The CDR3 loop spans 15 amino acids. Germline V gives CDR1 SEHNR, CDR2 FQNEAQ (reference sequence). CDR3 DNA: TGTTCCAGCAGCCCTCGGGACAGGGCTCGCTACGAGCAGTACTTC. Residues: CSSSPRDRARYEQYF. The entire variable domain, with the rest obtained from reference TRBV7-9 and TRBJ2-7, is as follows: DTGVSQNPRHKITKRGQNVTFRCDPISEHNRLYWYRQTLGQGPEFLTYFQNEAQLEKSRLLSDRFSAERPKGSFSTLEIQRTEQGDSAMYLCSSSPRDRARYEQYFGPGTRLTVT.

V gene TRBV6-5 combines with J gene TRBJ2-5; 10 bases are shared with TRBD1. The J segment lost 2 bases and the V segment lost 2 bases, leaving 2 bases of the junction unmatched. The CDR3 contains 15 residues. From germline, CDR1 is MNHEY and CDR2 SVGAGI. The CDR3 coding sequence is TGTGCCAGCAGTTACGGGGACAGGGGACAAGAGACCCAGTACTTC. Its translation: CASSYGDRGQETQYF.

CDR3 sequence: CASSFPAGFNEKLFF. In DNA, the CDR3 is TGTGCCAGCAGCTTCCCCGCGGGATTTAATGAAAAACTGTTTTTT. V usage is TRBV7-3 and J usage is TRBJ1-4; D is unresolved. Germline assignment: CDR1 SGHTA and CDR2 FQGTGA. The CDR3 sequence is 15 residues long. Trimming pared 3 bases from V and 4 bases from J, leaving 12 bases between.

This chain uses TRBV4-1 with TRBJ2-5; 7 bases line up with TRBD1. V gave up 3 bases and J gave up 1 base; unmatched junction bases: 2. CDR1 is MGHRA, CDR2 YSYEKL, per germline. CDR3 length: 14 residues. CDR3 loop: CASSQDRLQETQYF. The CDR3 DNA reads TGCGCCAGCAGCCAGGACAGGCTCCAAGAGACCCAGTACTTC.

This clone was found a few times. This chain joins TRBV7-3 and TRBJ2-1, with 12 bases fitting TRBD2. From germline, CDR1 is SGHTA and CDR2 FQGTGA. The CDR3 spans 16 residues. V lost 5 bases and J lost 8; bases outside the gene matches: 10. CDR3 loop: CASSDLAGGTRDEQFF. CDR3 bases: TGTGCCAGCAGCGACCTAGCGGGAGGGACAAGGGATGAGCAGTTCTTC. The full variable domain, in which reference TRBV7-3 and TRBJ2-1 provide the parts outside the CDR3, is GAGVSQTPSNKVTEKGKYVELRCDPISGHTALYWYRQSLGQGPEFLIYFQGTGAADDSGLPNDRFFAVRPEGSVSTLKIQRTERGDSAVYLCASSDLAGGTRDEQFFGPGTRLTVL.

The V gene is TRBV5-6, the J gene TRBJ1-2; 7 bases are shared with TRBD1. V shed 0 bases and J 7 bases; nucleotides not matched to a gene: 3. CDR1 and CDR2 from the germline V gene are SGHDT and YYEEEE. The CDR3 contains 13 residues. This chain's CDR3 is CASSLEQGGGYTF. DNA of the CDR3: TGTGCCAGCAGCTTGGAGCAGGGGGGTGGCTACACCTTC.

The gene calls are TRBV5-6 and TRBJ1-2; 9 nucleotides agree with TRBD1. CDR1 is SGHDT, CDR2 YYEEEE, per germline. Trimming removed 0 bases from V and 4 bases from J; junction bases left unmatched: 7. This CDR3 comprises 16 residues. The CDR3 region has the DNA TGTGCCAGCAGCTTGGCCGCCGGGACAGGGAGCTATGGCTACACCTTC. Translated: CASSLAAGTGSYGYTF.

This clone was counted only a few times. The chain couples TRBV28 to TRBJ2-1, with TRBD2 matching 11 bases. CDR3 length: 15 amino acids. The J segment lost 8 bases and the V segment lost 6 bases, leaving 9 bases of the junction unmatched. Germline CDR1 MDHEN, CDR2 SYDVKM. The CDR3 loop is CASSSTSGRKDEQFF. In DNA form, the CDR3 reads TGTGCCAGCAGCTCAACTAGCGGGAGAAAGGATGAGCAGTTCTTC. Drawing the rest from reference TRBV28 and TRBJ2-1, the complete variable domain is DVKVTQSSRYLVKRTGEKVFLECVQDMDHENMFWYRQDPGLGLRLIYFSYDVKMKEKGDIPEGYSVSREKKERFSLILESASTNQTSMYLCASSSTSGRKDEQFFGPGTRLTVL.

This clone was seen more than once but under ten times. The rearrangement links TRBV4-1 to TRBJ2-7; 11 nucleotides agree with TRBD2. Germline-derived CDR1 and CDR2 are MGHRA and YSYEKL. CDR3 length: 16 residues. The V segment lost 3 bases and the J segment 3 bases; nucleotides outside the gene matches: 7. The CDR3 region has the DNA TGCGCCAGCAGCCAGGGACTAGCGGCTGCGGACTACGAGCAGTACTTC. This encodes CASSQGLAAADYEQYF.

The CDR3, as DNA: TGCGCCAGTAAGATGGGCCATCCCGCCGAAAAACTGTTTTTT. Residues: CASKMGHPAEKLFF. V usage is TRBV5-1 and J usage is TRBJ1-4; D remains unclear. The germline V and J ends were trimmed by 8 bases and 8 bases, with 19 bases remaining between them. The CDR3 extends over 14 amino acids. Germline-derived CDR1 and CDR2 are SGHRS and YFSETQ.

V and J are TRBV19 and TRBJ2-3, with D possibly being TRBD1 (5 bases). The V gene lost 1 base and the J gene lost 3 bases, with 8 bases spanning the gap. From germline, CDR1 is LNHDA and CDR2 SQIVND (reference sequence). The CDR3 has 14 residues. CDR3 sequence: CASSIVGVTDTQYF. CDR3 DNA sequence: TGTGCCAGTAGTATAGTAGGGGTGACAGATACGCAGTATTTT. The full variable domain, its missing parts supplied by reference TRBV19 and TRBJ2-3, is DGGITQSPKYLFRKEGQNVTLSCEQNLNHDAMYWYRQDPGQGLRLIYYSQIVNDFQKGDIAEGYSVSREKKESFPLTVTSAQKNPTAFYLCASSIVGVTDTQYFGPGTRLTVL.